This TCR beta chain was identified in a study of graft-versus-host responses after intestinal transplantation (dated by TCRdb to the early 2020s). Background on the whole study: The transplants that recipients got were multivisceral, liver-intestinal, or isolated intestinal. Every recipient was given anti-thymocyte globulin induction, followed by 2 to 3 years of maintenance tacrolimus and steroids. After intestinal transplantation, graft-versus-host and host-versus-graft alloreactive T cell clones were followed in the graft, circulation and bone marrow using bulk TCR-beta CDR3 sequencing. To identify alloreactive clones, pre-transplant mixed lymphocyte reaction products were sequenced and then compared with unstimulated pre-transplant donor and recipient T cells. A cohort of approximately 24 intestinal transplant recipients, including one retransplant, was enrolled, and 3 patients lacking pretransplant specimens were excluded. Donor T cell macrochimerism was defined as a peak of at least 4% donor T cells among recipient peripheral blood mononuclear cells. Samples from a few later patients were sequenced in-house on an Illumina MiSeq with MiXCR processing rather than by the commercial service.

The library came from the immunoSEQ multiplex PCR assay. For most patients, genomic DNA was isolated with the Qiagen DNeasy Blood and Tissue Kit and shipped frozen to Adaptive Biotechnologies for TCR sequencing. For most patients, high-throughput TCR-beta CDR3 sequencing of genomic DNA was performed by Adaptive Biotechnologies. On the authors' methods: TCR sequencing data were retrieved from Adaptive's ImmunoSEQ software for around 18 patients, whereas a few other patients were processed with MiXCR and VDJtools. To correct CD4 versus CD8 sorting errors, sequences present in both subsets at a frequency ratio below 5:1 were removed. Because the origin of CDR3 nucleotide sequences shared between donor and recipient could not be assigned, those sequences were removed. Alloreactive clones required at least 2-fold expansion over unstimulated cells and minimum CFSE-low frequency of 0.002% (template counts) or 0.001% (read counts). Mappable clones were those detected in sequenced pre-transplant spleen, lymph node, or MLR CFSE-low populations of the donor or recipient. Cumulative frequency of alloreactive clones was calculated as a percentage of all sequences weighted by copy number. TCRdb took this table from immuneACCESS and kept in-frame rearrangements with V and J called. Such tables lack part of the clones; where checked against another copy, unresolved V genes explain under half of the gap, and the rest is unexplained. Clonal size and the V and J genes are those of that table, whereas D and trimming came from the DNA. The sample table contains tens of thousands of clones; only one count was recorded for roughly 33% of them. Jointly, the top ten make up about 9% of the sample.

The intended sense of this specimen's time point label: cells obtained before transplantation from donor or recipient. In mixed lymphocyte reactions, about 200,000 CFSE-labeled pre-transplant responders were plated with about 200,000 irradiated violet-dye-labeled stimulators and cultured for less than seven days. Proliferating CD3+CD4+CFSE-low and CD3+CD8+CFSE-low responder cells were FACS-sorted on a BD Influx sorter after the mixed lymphocyte reaction. Its CDR3 holds 16 amino acids, cysteine through phenylalanine. The entry retains the CDR3 DNA only, 48 bases that are in frame from base 1. V and J are truncated by 5 bases and 6 bases respectively, leaving an intervening sequence of 22 bases. For CDR1 and CDR2, the germline V gene lists KGHSH and LQKENI. What the study reported, not specific to this receptor: Patients with donor T cell macrochimerism had high GvH to HvG T cell clonal ratios in their allografts. The relatively low number and heterogeneity of intestinal transplant patients limited the conclusions. GvH clones were detected in recipient bone marrow, and some of these GvH clones were observed earlier in ileal mucosa or blood, consistent with an intestinal mucosal origin. Early after transplant, peak levels of circulating GvH clones were found to be associated with declines in HvG clones.

For this clone: No base-level quality is on record; no much larger clone is a single base apart.

The specimen comprised alloreactive CD8+ T cells from a mixed lymphocyte reaction culture, sampled before intestinal transplant. The cell subset or site label of this sample denotes: CFSE-low proliferating T cells sorted from approximately 6-day pre-transplant mixed lymphocyte reaction (GvH or HvG direction). The receptor chain draws on TRBV18 and TRBJ1-2, with no confident D gene call. The sequence was obtained from a human patient who received an intestinal transplant. The bases are TGTGCCAGCTCAAGTCCGCTGGGTCGAGGGCAGGATGGCTACACCTTC. Translated, it reads CASSSPLGRGQDGYTF.